One and the same sample provided the 22 T cell receptor beta chains below, sequenced in a study of CD8 T cells in ankylosing spondylitis. TCRdb reprocessed the 5' RACE reads via MiXCR and lists one record per CDR3 protein. The sample yields some 200,000 distinct CDR3 sequences, 15% to 20% seen once. Sequenced sample: blood, either unsorted or a sorted T cell fraction (not recorded which). The receptors come from a male donor aged 5 to 30 with ankylosing spondylitis or in good health (not recorded which).

This clonotype was seen at least ten times. The chain joins TRBV12-3 or TRBV12-4 to TRBJ2-1; 8 bases fit TRBD2. CDR3 length: 15 amino acids. The ends lost 1 base at V and 8 bases at J; junction bases unmatched: 7. The CDR3 sequence is CASSLGTSPIDEQFF. CDR3 coding DNA: TGTGCCAGCAGTTTAGGGACTAGCCCCATCGATGAGCAGTTCTTC.

V gene TRBV7-2 combines with J gene TRBJ2-7, with D possibly matching TRBD2 (6 bases). The CDR3 totals 15 residues. Trimming took 3 bases from V and 0 from J, leaving 12 bases between them. The V gene's germline CDR1 is SGHTA and CDR2 FQGNSA. CDR3 in DNA: TGTGCCAGCAGCTTGGCTAGCGTTGACTCCTACGAGCAGTACTTC. It is translated as CASSLASVDSYEQYF.

This clonotype was seen many times. The rearrangement links TRBV11-2 to TRBJ2-3; TRBD1 matches at 7 bases. In germline, CDR1 is SGHAT, CDR2 FQNNGV. The V segment lost 3 bases and the J segment 11 bases; nucleotides outside the gene matches: 8. The CDR3 spans 13 residues. This CDR3 reads CASSFNDRAMQYF. The DNA for the CDR3 is TGTGCCAGCAGCTTCAACGACAGGGCTATGCAGTATTTT.

On this clonotype itself: A single base separates this from a much larger clone, so it may be a read error. This chain connects TRBV12-3 or TRBV12-4 to TRBJ2-5; TRBD1 agrees at 10 bases. The CDR3 runs 17 residues. The CDR3 sequence is CASSSPGDRGRMETLYF. DNA for the CDR3: TGTGCCAGCAGTTCTCCGGGGGACAGGGGACGGATGGAGACCCTGTACTTC.

This clonotype was recorded at least ten times. This chain joins TRBV3-1 and TRBJ2-7; D is possibly TRBD1 or TRBD2 (5 bases each). Trimming removed 4 bases from V and 5 bases from J, with 9 bases in between. The CDR3 is 12 residues long. The germline gives CDR1 LGHDT, CDR2 YNNKEL (reference sequence). CDR3 DNA sequence: TGTGCCAGCAGCCCCGGGGCGGACGAGCAGTACTTC. Protein sequence: CASSPGADEQYF.

The chain uses TRBV7-2 and TRBJ1-6, with unresolved D. Germline V gene lookup returns CDR1 SGHTA and CDR2 FQGNSA. Trimming stripped 5 bases from V and 6 bases from J, with 5 bases between. CDR3 length: 12 residues. CDR3 DNA: TGTGCCAGCAGCCCGTCTAATTCACCCCTCCACTTT. Its protein product is CASSPSNSPLHF.

The sample holds many counts of this clonotype. V is TRBV5-5 and J is TRBJ2-5; D call uncertain. Trimming took 2 bases from V and 2 from J, leaving 7 bases between them. Germline CDR1 is SGHKS and CDR2 is YYEKEE (reference sequence). This CDR3 comprises 13 residues. CDR3 coding DNA: TGTGCCAGCAGCTTATCAATACAAGAGACCCAGTACTTC. Amino acids: CASSLSIQETQYF.

This clonotype was recorded many times. This chain uses TRBV30 with TRBJ2-7; 11 bases map to TRBD2. The length of the CDR3 is 15 residues. CDR1 and CDR2 (germline): GTSNPN, SVGIG (reference sequence). V dropped 1 base and J dropped 0; count of bases not matched to a gene: 2. For the CDR3, the DNA is TGTGCCTGGAGTGGACTAGCGGGGAGCTCCTACGAGCAGTACTTC. This codes for CAWSGLAGSSYEQYF.

This clonotype has more than one count but fewer than ten. V usage is TRBV6-1 and J usage is TRBJ1-1; TRBD1 matches at 7 bases. V lost 0 bases to trimming and J lost 5 bases; unmatched junction nucleotides: 3. Per the germline V gene, CDR1 is MNHNS and CDR2 is SASEGT. The CDR3 contains 14 residues. This CDR3 is CASSEAPRGTEAFF. The DNA of the CDR3 is TGTGCCAGCAGTGAAGCGCCCAGGGGGACTGAAGCTTTCTTT.

The chain links TRBV4-1 to TRBJ2-1; the D gene is possibly TRBD2 (6 bases). The CDR3 has 19 amino acids. From germline, CDR1 is MGHRA and CDR2 YSYEKL. The germline V and J ends were trimmed by 1 base and 3 bases, with 22 bases remaining between them. CDR3 coding DNA: TGCGCCAGCAGCCAAGTCCGGGGGAGCAGGACACCACTCTACAATGAGCAGTTCTTC. Translating gives CASSQVRGSRTPLYNEQFF.

This clonotype was seen many times. The gene calls are TRBV10-3 and TRBJ2-7; 7 bases agree with TRBD2. V was clipped by 2 bases and J by 0 bases; unmatched bases: 7. Germline V gene data show CDR1 as ENHRY and CDR2 as SYGVKD. The CDR3 has 16 amino acids. As DNA, the CDR3 is TGTGCCATCAGTGAGGGGGGAGGGCCCTCCTCCTACGAGCAGTACTTC. Translated: CAISEGGGPSSYEQYF.

This clonotype has at least ten counts. The chain uses TRBV5-6 and TRBJ2-7, with D maybe TRBD1 (6 bases). The CDR3 sequence is 12 residues long. The V gene's germline CDR1 is SGHDT and CDR2 YYEEEE. The V end lost 4 bases, the J end lost 7 bases, and 12 bases lay between the germline ends. The CDR3 DNA reads TGTGCCAGCAGCCACGGGACAACGGAGCAGTACGTC. Protein: CASSHGTTEQYV.

This clonotype was recorded at least ten times. V usage is TRBV28 and J usage is TRBJ2-1; 11 bases agree with TRBD2. CDR1 and CDR2 from the germline V gene are MDHEN and SYDVKM. Losses at the gene ends were 7 bases for V and 3 bases for J; bases not matched to a gene: 5. CDR3 size: 15 residues. CDR3 loop: CASTWLAGGYNEQFF. The CDR3, as DNA: TGTGCCAGCACCTGGCTAGCGGGAGGCTACAATGAGCAGTTCTTC.

The V and J genes are TRBV6-6 and TRBJ1-2, with D uncertain. Germline V gives CDR1 MNHNY, CDR2 SVGAGI (reference sequence). The CDR3 length is 13 residues. V was clipped by 5 bases and J by 7 bases, with 14 bases between them. The CDR3 here is CASSTASMAGYTF. CDR3 nucleotides: TGTGCCAGCAGTACCGCCTCGATGGCTGGCTACACCTTC.

This clonotype was observed at least ten times. The rearrangement joins TRBV2 to TRBJ2-7; D possibly uses TRBD1 or TRBD2 (5 bases each). CDR3 size: 15 residues. Germline CDR1 reads SNHLY; CDR2 reads FYNNEI. V gave up 5 bases and J gave up 7 bases, with 21 bases separating them. For the CDR3, the DNA is TGTGCCAGCAGTATGACGAGGGACGGGGTCCGAGAGCAGTACGTC. It yields the protein CASSMTRDGVREQYV.

The sample holds many counts of this clonotype. The V gene is TRBV12-3 or TRBV12-4, the J gene TRBJ1-3; D ambiguous. V was clipped by 6 bases and J by 7 bases, with 10 bases between them. The CDR3 totals 12 residues. The CDR3 DNA sequence: TGTGCCAGCAGACCCGGGGTCAACACCATATATTTT. It codes for CASRPGVNTIYF.

This clonotype was recorded many times. The chain carries TRBV11-2 and TRBJ2-1, with D perhaps assigned TRBD1 or TRBD2 (7 bases each). V dropped 5 bases and J dropped 6 bases, with 17 bases sitting between them. CDR1 and CDR2 from the germline V gene are SGHAT and FQNNGV. This CDR3 is 15 amino acids long. For the CDR3, the DNA is TGTGCCAGCAGCCGAGGGGGCGGGAGTCGCAATGAGCAGTTCTTC. It encodes CASSRGGGSRNEQFF. Full variable domain (remainder filled in from reference TRBV11-2 and TRBJ2-1): EAGVAQSPRYKIIEKRQSVAFWCNPISGHATLYWYQQILGQGPKLLIQFQNNGVVDDSQLPKDRFSAERLKGVDSTLKIQPAKLEDSAVYLCASSRGGGSRNEQFFGPGTRLTVL.

This clonotype was detected many times. Here the CDR3 DNA reads TGCAGTGCTAGTTTTGTGGGACCCCAAAGGGAGGGCTACACCTTC. Translation: CSASFVGPQREGYTF. The chain uses TRBV20-1 and TRBJ1-2, with a weak D call TRBD1 (5 bases). Trimming shortened V by 3 bases and J by 8 bases, and 22 bases separated the two germline ends. The CDR3 contains 15 residues. Looked up from germline, CDR1 is DFQATT and CDR2 is SNEGSKA (reference sequence).

The rearrangement joins TRBV20-1 to TRBJ2-1; TRBD1 matches at 7 bases. In germline, CDR1 is DFQATT, CDR2 SNEGSKA (reference sequence). V dropped 3 bases and J dropped 5; count of bases not matched to a gene: 22. The CDR3 is 19 residues long. The CDR3 DNA sequence: TGCAGTGCTAGTATGTCGTCAGGGGGAGCTACTAGAAAACACAATGAGCAGTTCTTC. The encoded protein is CSASMSSGGATRKHNEQFF.

In this sample, this clonotype turned up many times. V and J are TRBV11-3 and TRBJ1-3; D gene unclear. Germline CDR1 reads SGHNT; CDR2 reads YENEEA. This CDR3 has 12 amino acids. The germline V and J ends were trimmed by 2 bases and 4 bases, with 3 bases remaining between them. The CDR3 sequence is CASSLTGNTIYF. For the CDR3, the DNA is TGTGCCAGCAGCTTAACCGGAAACACCATATATTTT.

This clonotype was counted many times. J is TRBJ2-5 and V is TRBV3-1, with 7 bases fitting TRBD2. Germline CDR1 LGHDT, CDR2 YNNKEL (reference sequence). CDR3 length equals 16 residues. V dropped 2 bases and J dropped 3; count of bases not matched to a gene: 9. This CDR3 reads CASSQWGGRTEETQYF. The CDR3 nucleotides read TGTGCCAGCAGCCAATGGGGGGGGAGGACCGAAGAGACCCAGTACTTC.

Ten or more counts support this clonotype. The chain is built from TRBV4-1 and TRBJ1-2, with 7 positions matching TRBD1. The trim removed 3 bases at V and 4 bases at J, leaving 11 bases unmatched. The CDR3 runs 16 residues. The V gene's germline CDR1 is MGHRA and CDR2 YSYEKL. CDR3 sequence: CASSQAAQGGLYGYTF. DNA for the CDR3: TGCGCCAGCAGCCAGGCCGCTCAGGGGGGCCTCTATGGCTACACCTTC.